The entry below gives a single T cell receptor (beta chain) sequence along with its context. Time point given: after dendritic cell vaccination, including at tumor progression/relapse. This specimen belongs to a study of glioma-infiltrating T cells after dendritic cell vaccination. Generated by immunoSEQ multiplex PCR, the TCRdb table keeps only in-frame clones and is missing some. The profile shows tens of thousands of clones, around 85% of them singletons. Trimming pared 0 bases from V and 1 base from J, leaving 7 bases between. The CDR3 has 14 amino acids. The germline CDR1 and CDR2 sequences are SGHRS and YFSETQ.

The sequence was obtained from a human donor with glioblastoma. Sample: blood, taken after dendritic cell vaccination. The chain joins TRBV5-1 to TRBJ1-2, with D hard to call. DNA for the CDR3: TGCGCCAGCAGCTTGGTACCCGGTAACTATGGCTACACCTTC. Protein sequence: CASSLVPGNYGYTF.